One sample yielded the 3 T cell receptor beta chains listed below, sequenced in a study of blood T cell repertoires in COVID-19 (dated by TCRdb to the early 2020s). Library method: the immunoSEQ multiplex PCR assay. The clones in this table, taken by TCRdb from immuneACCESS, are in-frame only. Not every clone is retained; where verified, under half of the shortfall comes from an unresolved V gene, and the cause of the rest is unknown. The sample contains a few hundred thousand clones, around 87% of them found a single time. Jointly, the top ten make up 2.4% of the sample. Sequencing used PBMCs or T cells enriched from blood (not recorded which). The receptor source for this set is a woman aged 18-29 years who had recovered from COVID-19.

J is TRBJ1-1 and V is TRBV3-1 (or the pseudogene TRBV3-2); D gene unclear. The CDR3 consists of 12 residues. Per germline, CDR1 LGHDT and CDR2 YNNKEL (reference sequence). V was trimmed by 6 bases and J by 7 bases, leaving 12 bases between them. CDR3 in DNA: TGTGCCAGCAGTCTGATGGAGCATGAAGCTTTCTTT. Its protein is CASSLMEHEAFF.

CDR3 coding DNA: TGTGCCAGCAGTAGAACAGGTGAAGCTTTCTTT. As protein: CASSRTGEAFF. This chain joins TRBV6-2 or TRBV6-3 and TRBJ1-1; maybe TRBD1 (5 bases). Between the trimmed V and J ends, which lost 5 bases and 7 bases, there was a span of 8 bases. The CDR3 covers 11 residues. Germline lookup yields CDR1 MNHEY and CDR2 SVGEGT.

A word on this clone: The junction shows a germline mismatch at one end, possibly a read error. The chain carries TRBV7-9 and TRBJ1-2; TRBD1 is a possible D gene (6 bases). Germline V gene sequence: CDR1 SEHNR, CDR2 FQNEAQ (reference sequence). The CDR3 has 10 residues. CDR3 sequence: CASSQDRQNF. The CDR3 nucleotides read TGTGCCAGCAGCCAGGACAGACAAAACTTC.